What follows are 12 T cell receptor beta chains derived from one specimen sequenced in a study of cytomegalovirus exposure and HLA in healthy donors. PCR employed 60 Vbeta and 13 Jbeta primers. Using immunoSEQ multiplex PCR, the repertoire was profiled, and TCRdb retains in-frame clones only, with some absent. The sample has approximately 100,000 clones, 70% to 80% seen once. Source material: PBMCs. The receptors were sampled from a female donor in good health and CMV-seropositive.

The genes are TRBV18 and TRBJ2-5; TRBD2 agrees at 8 bases. J lost 5 bases, V lost 5 bases, and 1 base had no gene match. The CDR3 loop spans 12 amino acids. CDR1 and CDR2 (germline): KGHSH, LQKENI. DNA of the CDR3: TGTGCCAGCTCATTAGCGGGGGAGACCCAGTACTTC. Translated: CASSLAGETQYF. Based on the CDR3 plus reference TRBV18 and TRBJ2-5, the full variable domain is NAGVMQNPRHLVRRRGQEARLRCSPMKGHSHVYWYRQLPEEGLKFMVYLQKENIIDESGMPKERFSAEFPKEGPSILRIQQVVRGDSAAYFCASSLAGETQYFGPGTRLLVL.

The chain is built from TRBV11-2 and TRBJ2-5, with TRBD1 matching over 12 bases. V lost 0 bases to trimming and J lost 5 bases; unmatched junction nucleotides: 7. The CDR3 runs 17 residues. Germline lookup yields CDR1 SGHAT and CDR2 FQNNGV. The CDR3 region is CASSLDWGTGGVETQYF. In DNA form, the CDR3 reads TGTGCCAGCAGCTTAGATTGGGGGACAGGGGGCGTGGAGACCCAGTACTTC.

This clone was seen only a few times. The gene calls are TRBV19 and TRBJ2-7; TRBD2 agrees at 12 bases. This CDR3 has 16 amino acids. From germline, CDR1 is LNHDA and CDR2 SQIVND (reference sequence). Trimming took 3 bases from V and 5 from J; bases not matched to a gene: 8. The CDR3 is CASSIFASGRVDEQYF. DNA for the CDR3: TGTGCCAGTAGTATTTTCGCTAGCGGGAGGGTTGACGAGCAGTACTTC.

The chain employs TRBV27 and TRBJ2-2; D remains ambiguous. The length of the CDR3 is 12 residues. The germline V and J ends were trimmed by 5 bases and 8 bases, with 9 bases remaining between them. Germline V gene data show CDR1 as MNHEY and CDR2 as SMNVEV (reference sequence). CDR3 amino acids: CASSPRWGELFF. The CDR3 nucleotides are TGTGCCAGCAGTCCCCGGTGGGGGGAGCTGTTTTTT.

This chain joins TRBV4-2 and TRBJ1-2; D might be TRBD1 (6 bases). Looked up from germline, CDR1 is LGHNA and CDR2 is YNFKEQ. The CDR3 length is 14 residues. Trimming stripped 4 bases from V and 4 bases from J, with 13 bases between. This CDR3 is CASSLLDSFYGYTF. In DNA form, the CDR3 reads TGTGCCAGCAGCCTATTGGACAGCTTCTATGGCTACACCTTC.

A remark on this clone: Other DNA variants within this sample encode the same CDR3. This rearrangement joins TRBV19 to TRBJ1-1; 7 positions match TRBD1. V lost 7 bases and J lost 1; bases outside the gene matches: 6. Germline-derived CDR1 and CDR2 are LNHDA and SQIVND (reference sequence). The CDR3 has 14 amino acids. The CDR3 sequence is CASISDRRNTEAFF. The CDR3 nucleotides read TGTGCCAGTATTTCGGACAGGAGGAACACTGAAGCTTTCTTT.

For the CDR3, the DNA is TGTGCCAGCAGCTTCCGACAGAGCTCCTACGAGCAGTACTTC. This gives the protein CASSFRQSSYEQYF. The genes are TRBV7-8 and TRBJ2-7, with D possibly being TRBD1 (5 bases). Deletions cut 3 bases from V and 0 bases from J, with 9 bases between. Germline V gene data show CDR1 as SGHVS and CDR2 as FQNEAQ. CDR3 size: 14 residues.

The genes are TRBV18 and TRBJ2-2; the D gene is possibly TRBD1 (6 bases). Germline V gives CDR1 KGHSH, CDR2 LQKENI. V gave up 6 bases and J gave up 5 bases, with 19 bases separating them. The CDR3 is made up of 16 amino acids. CDR3 bases: TGTGCCAGCTCTTCGGTTCAGGGGACGCTAACCGGGGAGCTGTTTTTT. Translated: CASSSVQGTLTGELFF.

This clone was picked up a small number of times. This chain joins TRBV14 and TRBJ1-1; the D gene is possibly TRBD1 (5 bases). Germline CDR1 reads SGHDN; CDR2 reads FVKESK. CDR3 length equals 14 residues. The ends were cut back, 0 bases at V and 9 bases at J, with 14 bases in the middle. The CDR3 reads CASSQDLQVKKAFF. CDR3 DNA: TGTGCCAGCAGCCAAGATCTACAGGTTAAGAAAGCTTTCTTT.

The chain links TRBV10-2 to TRBJ1-2; D perhaps matches TRBD1 (5 bases). Deletions cut 7 bases from V and 0 bases from J, with 12 bases between. This CDR3 contains 14 residues. Germline V gene sequence: CDR1 WSHSY, CDR2 SAAADI. The CDR3 nucleotides are TGCGCCAGCAACGGAGGGACGGCTAACTATGGCTACACCTTC. Protein product: CASNGGTANYGYTF.

The CDR3 is CASSYRTGAGANVLTF. CDR3 bases: TGTGCCAGCAGTTACCGGACAGGGGCTGGGGCCAACGTCCTGACTTTC. The chain recombines TRBV6-6 with TRBJ2-6, with 9 positions matching TRBD1. The CDR3 extends over 16 amino acids. The V gene's germline CDR1 is MNHNY and CDR2 SVGAGI (reference sequence). After removal of 2 bases from V and 2 bases from J, the junction contained 1 base not matched to a gene.

This clone has only a few counts. One end of the junction does not line up with germline, which may come from a read error. The chain links TRBV2 to TRBJ2-4; 7 nucleotides line up with TRBD1. This CDR3 is built from 17 residues. Germline V gene lookup returns CDR1 SNHLY and CDR2 FYNNEI. The CDR3 spells CASSLASSKGAKNSQYF. The CDR3 DNA follows: TGTGCCAGCAGTCTGGCTAGCTCCAAGGGGGCCAAAAACAGTCAGTACTTC.